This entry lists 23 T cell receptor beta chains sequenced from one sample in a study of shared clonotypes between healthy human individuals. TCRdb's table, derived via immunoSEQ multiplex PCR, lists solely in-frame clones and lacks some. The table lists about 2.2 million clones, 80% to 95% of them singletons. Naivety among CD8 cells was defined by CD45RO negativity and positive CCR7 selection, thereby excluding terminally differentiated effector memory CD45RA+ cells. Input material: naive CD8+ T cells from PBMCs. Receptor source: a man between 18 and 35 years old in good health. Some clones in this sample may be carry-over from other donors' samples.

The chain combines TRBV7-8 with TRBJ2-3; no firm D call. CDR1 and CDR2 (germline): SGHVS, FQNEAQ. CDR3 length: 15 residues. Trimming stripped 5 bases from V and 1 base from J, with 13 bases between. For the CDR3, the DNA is TGTGCCAGCAGCCCTCTAGGACCACGCACAGATACGCAGTATTTT. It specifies CASSPLGPRTDTQYF.

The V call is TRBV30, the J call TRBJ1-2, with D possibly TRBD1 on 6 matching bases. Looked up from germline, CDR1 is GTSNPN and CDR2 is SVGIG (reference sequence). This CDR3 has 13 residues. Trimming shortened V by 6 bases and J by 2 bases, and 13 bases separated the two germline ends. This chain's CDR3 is CACIGQKNYGYTF. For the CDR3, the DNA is TGTGCCTGTATAGGACAGAAGAACTATGGCTACACCTTC. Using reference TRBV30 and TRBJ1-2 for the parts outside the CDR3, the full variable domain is SQTIHQWPATLVQPVGSPLSLECTVEGTSNPNLYWYRQAAGRGLQLLFYSVGIGQISSEVPQNLSASRPQDRQFILSSKKLLLSDSGFYLCACIGQKNYGYTFGSGTRLTVV.

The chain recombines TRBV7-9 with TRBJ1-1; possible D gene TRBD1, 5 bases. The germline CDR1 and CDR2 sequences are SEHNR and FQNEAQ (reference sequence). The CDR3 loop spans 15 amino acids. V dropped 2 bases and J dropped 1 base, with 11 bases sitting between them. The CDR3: CASSLSAGSNTEAFF. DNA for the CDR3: TGTGCCAGCAGCTTATCGGCAGGGTCGAACACTGAAGCTTTCTTT. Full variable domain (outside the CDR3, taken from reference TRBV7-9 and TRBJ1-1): DTGVSQNPRHKITKRGQNVTFRCDPISEHNRLYWYRQTLGQGPEFLTYFQNEAQLEKSRLLSDRFSAERPKGSFSTLEIQRTEQGDSAMYLCASSLSAGSNTEAFFGQGTRLTVV.

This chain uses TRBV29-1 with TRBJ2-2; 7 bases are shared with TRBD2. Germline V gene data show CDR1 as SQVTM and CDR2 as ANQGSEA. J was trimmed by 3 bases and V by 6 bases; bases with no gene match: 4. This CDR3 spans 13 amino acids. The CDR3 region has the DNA TGCAGCGTCAGACTAGCCGACACCGGGGAGCTGTTTTTT. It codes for CSVRLADTGELFF.

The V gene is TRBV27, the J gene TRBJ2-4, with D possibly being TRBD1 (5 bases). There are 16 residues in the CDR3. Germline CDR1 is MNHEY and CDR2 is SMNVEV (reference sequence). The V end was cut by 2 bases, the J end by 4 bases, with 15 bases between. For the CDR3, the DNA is TGTGCCAGCAGTTTAGGCCCCAGGGAACTGAAAAACATTCAGTACTTC. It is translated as CASSLGPRELKNIQYF.

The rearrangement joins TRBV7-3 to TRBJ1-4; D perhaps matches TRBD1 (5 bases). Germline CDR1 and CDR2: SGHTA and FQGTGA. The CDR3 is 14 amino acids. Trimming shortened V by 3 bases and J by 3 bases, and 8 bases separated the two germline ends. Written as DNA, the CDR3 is TGTGCCAGCAGCTTTAAGGGGCCTAATGAAAAACTGTTTTTT. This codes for CASSFKGPNEKLFF.

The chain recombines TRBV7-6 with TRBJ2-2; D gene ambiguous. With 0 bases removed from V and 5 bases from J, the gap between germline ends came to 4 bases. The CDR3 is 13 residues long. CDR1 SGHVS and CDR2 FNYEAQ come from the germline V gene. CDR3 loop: CASSLALTGELFF. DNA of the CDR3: TGTGCCAGCAGCTTAGCGCTGACCGGGGAGCTGTTTTTT.

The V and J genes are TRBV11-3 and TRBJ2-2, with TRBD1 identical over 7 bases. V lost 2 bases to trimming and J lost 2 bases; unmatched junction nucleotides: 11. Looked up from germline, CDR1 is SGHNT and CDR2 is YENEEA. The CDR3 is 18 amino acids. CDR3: CASSLQGLGQINTGELFF. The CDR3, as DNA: TGTGCCAGCAGCTTACAAGGCCTGGGACAGATTAACACCGGGGAGCTGTTTTTT.

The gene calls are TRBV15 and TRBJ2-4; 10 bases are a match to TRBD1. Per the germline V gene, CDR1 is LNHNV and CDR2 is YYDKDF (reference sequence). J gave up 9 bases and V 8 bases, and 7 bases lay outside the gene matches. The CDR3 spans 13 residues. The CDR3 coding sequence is TGTGCCACCTCGACAGGGGGCCGGTTCATTCAGTACTTC. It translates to CATSTGGRFIQYF. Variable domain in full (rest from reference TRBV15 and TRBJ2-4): DAMVIQNPRYQVTQFGKPVTLSCSQTLNHNVMYWYQQKSSQAPKLLFHYYDKDFNNEADTPDNFQSRRPNTSFCFLDIRSPGLGDTAMYLCATSTGGRFIQYFGAGTRLSVL.

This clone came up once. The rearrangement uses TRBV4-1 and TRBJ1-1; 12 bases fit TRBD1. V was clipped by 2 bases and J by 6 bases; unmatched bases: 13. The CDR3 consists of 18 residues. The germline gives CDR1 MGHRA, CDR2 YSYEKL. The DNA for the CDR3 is TGCGCCAGCAGCCAACGAACCGGGACAGGGGGCGCGGGGGCTGAAGCTTTCTTT. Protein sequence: CASSQRTGTGGAGAEAFF.

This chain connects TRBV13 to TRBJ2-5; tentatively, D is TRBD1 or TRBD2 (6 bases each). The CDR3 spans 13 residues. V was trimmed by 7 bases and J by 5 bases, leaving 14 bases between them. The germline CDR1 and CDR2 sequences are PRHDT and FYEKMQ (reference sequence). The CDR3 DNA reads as TGTGCCAGCACCGACCGAGGGGGGGAGACCCAGTACTTC. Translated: CASTDRGGETQYF.

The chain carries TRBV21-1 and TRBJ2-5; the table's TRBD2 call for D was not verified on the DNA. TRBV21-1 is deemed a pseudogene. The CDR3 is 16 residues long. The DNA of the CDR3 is TGTGCCAGCAGCAAAGATGCGCCCCGGAGCCAAGAGACCCAGTACTTC. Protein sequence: CASSKDAPRSQETQYF.

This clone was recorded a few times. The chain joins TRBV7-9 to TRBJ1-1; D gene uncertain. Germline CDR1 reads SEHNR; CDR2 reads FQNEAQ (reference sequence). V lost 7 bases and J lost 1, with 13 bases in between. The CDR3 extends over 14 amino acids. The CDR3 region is CASTLRTENTEAFF. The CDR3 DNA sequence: TGTGCCAGCACCCTTAGGACGGAGAACACTGAAGCTTTCTTT.

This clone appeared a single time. The CDR3 nucleotides are TGTGCCAGCAGCGGCGGTTCGACTAGCGGCTACGAGCAGTACTTC. It yields the protein CASSGGSTSGYEQYF. This sequence joins TRBV9 and TRBJ2-7; 9 nucleotides align to TRBD2. This CDR3 has 15 amino acids. From germline, CDR1 is SGDLS and CDR2 YYNGEE. V trimming: 3 bases; J trimming: 3 bases; junction bases outside the gene matches: 7.

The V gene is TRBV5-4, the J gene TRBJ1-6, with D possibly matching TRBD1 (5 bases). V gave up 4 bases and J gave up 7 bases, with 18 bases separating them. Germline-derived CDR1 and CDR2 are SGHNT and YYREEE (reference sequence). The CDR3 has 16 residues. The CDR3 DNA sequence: TGTGCCAGCAGCCTAGGATATGTGACAGTAAATTCACCCCTCCACTTT. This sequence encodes CASSLGYVTVNSPLHF.

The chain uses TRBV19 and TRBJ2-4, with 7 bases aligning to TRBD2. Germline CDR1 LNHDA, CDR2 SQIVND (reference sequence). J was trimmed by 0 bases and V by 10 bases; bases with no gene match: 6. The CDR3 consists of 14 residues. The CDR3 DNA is TGTGCCACCAAGCGGGACCTAGCCAAAAACATTCAGTACTTC. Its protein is CATKRDLAKNIQYF.

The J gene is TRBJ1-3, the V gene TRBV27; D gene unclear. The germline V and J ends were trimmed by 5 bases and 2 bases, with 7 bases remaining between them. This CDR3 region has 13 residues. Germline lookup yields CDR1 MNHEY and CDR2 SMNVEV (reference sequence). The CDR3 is CASSPIPGNTIYF. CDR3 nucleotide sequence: TGTGCCAGCAGTCCGATCCCTGGAAACACCATATATTTT.

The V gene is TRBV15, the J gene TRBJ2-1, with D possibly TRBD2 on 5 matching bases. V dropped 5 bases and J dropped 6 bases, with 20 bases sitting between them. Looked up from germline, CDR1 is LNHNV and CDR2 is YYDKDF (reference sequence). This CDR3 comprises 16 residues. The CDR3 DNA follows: TGTGCCACCAGCCCCGATATAGAGAGCAGCGGCAATGAGCAGTTCTTC. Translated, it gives CATSPDIESSGNEQFF.

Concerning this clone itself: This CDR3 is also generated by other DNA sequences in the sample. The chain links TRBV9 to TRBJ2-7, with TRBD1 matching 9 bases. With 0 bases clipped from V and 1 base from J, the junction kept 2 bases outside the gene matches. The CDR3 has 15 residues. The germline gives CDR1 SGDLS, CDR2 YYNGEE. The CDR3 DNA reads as TGTGCCAGCAGCGTAGAGACAGGGGGGTCCTACGAGCAGTACTTC. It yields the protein CASSVETGGSYEQYF.

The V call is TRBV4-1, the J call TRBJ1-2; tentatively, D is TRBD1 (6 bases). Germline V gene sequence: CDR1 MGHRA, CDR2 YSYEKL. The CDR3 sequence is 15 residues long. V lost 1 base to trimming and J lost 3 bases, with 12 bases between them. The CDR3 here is CASSQGGGRDYGYTF. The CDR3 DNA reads TGCGCCAGCAGCCAAGGGGGGGGGCGCGACTATGGCTACACCTTC.

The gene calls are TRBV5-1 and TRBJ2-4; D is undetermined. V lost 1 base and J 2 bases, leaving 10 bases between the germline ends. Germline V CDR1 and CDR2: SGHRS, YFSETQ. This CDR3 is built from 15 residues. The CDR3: CASSLSQGSKNIQYF. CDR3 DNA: TGCGCCAGCAGCTTGAGCCAAGGGTCCAAAAACATTCAGTACTTC.

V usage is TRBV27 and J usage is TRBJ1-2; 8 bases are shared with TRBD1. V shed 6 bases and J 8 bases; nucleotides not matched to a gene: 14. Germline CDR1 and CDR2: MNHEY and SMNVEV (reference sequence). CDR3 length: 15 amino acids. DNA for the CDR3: TGTGCCAGCAGCACCCAAGGACAGGGTTTGTGGGGCTACACCTTC. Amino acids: CASSTQGQGLWGYTF.

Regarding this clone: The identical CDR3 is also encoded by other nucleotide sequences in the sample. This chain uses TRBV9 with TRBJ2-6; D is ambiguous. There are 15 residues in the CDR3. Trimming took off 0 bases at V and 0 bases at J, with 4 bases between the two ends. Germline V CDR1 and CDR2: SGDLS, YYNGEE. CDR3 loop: CASSVGSSGANVLTF. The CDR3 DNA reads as TGTGCCAGCAGCGTAGGTTCCTCTGGGGCCAACGTCCTGACTTTC.